A selection of T cell receptor beta chains follows, all from one sample in a study of monozygotic twins with inflammatory bowel disease. Following a re-call of the 5' RACE reads, TCRdb has one entry per CDR3 protein and lacks DNA. The sample table includes approximately 400,000 distinct CDR3 sequences. Sample: blood. The receptors derive from a human donor with ulcerative colitis or Crohn's disease, or a healthy co-twin of an affected twin (not recorded which). Each CDR3 is given with its conserved first and last residue.

TRBJ1-3	TRBV5-1	CASSLDGSLGNTIYF
TRBJ2-7	TRBV6-2/TRBV6-3	CASSYGKAGEQYF
TRBJ2-3	TRBV9	CASSVASAGGTQYF
TRBJ1-5	TRBV28	CASITPAWGQPQHF
TRBJ2-3	TRBV5-1	CASSLDVDTQYF
TRBJ1-1	TRBV7-9	CASSLNGARNTEAFF
TRBJ2-3	TRBV20-1	CRASTSDTQYF
TRBJ2-7	TRBV14	CASSQTGRNSKQYF
TRBJ1-6	TRBV6-5	CASSSGRGGYSPLHF
TRBJ2-7	TRBV20-1	CSASPTSGSSHEQYF
TRBJ2-6	TRBV6-5	CASSPLLANVLTF
TRBJ2-7	TRBV5-1	CASSSSSGSMYEQYF
TRBJ1-5	TRBV12-3/TRBV12-4	CASRIGQGGQPQHF
TRBJ2-3	TRBV5-1	CASSQNLPGQPDTQYF
TRBJ2-3	TRBV7-6	CASSLAGQGSDTQYF
TRBJ1-3	TRBV18	CASSPQDTGNTIYF
TRBJ2-3	TRBV5-1	CASSLSSGGRPSTDTQYF
TRBJ2-3	TRBV7-3	CASSLEFRTDTQYF
TRBJ1-1	TRBV10-3	CAITAGTMNTEAFF
TRBJ1-5	TRBV19	CASSILQGARGNQPQHF
TRBJ1-1	TRBV13	CASSLSSTGANTEAFF
TRBJ2-7	TRBV4-1	CASSQALPLTYEQYF
TRBJ1-1	TRBV27	CASSDPGPGSEAFF
TRBJ2-3	TRBV19	CASSIGSGDTQYF
TRBJ2-7	TRBV6-1	CASSPQGYSYEQYF
TRBJ2-5	TRBV18	CASSGGSQETQYF
TRBJ2-2	TRBV7-2	CASSSQLAGGELFF
TRBJ2-5	TRBV2	CASREKGMETQYF
TRBJ1-1	TRBV7-9	CASSFLMNTEAFF
TRBJ2-7	TRBV5-6	CASSSGGTSRPREYF
TRBJ2-1	TRBV6-5	CASSYLGLAGGSDNEQFF
TRBJ2-7	TRBV10-3	CAISEDLAAYEQYF
TRBJ2-1	TRBV11-1	CASSILSRSGGDYSYNEQFF
TRBJ2-7	TRBV9	CASGVEVSSYEQYF
TRBJ1-2	TRBV7-2	CASSGGQTIDGYTF
TRBJ1-2	TRBV7-9	CASSLSGVISYGYTF
TRBJ2-2	TRBV20-1	CSAFRKGAGTGELFF
TRBJ2-1	TRBV14	CASSRVLSSYNEQFF
TRBJ2-7	TRBV5-5	CASISGTGMYEQYF
TRBJ2-5	TRBV5-1	CASSLARSDSGGSETQYF
TRBJ2-1	TRBV7-2	CASSLVGAAGRDEQFF